Listed here are 4 T cell receptor beta chains from one sample, sequenced in a study of T cells after yellow fever vaccination. MiXCR, run by TCRdb on the 5' RACE reads, gives a single entry per CDR3 protein. The table lists some 320,000 distinct CDR3 sequences, 3.5% to 4.5% of them singletons. Source: PBMCs, taken 15 days after the yellow fever booster vaccination. Receptors were obtained from a man aged 18-30 years who received the YFV17D yellow fever vaccine.

This clonotype occurred many times. CDR3 sequence reads: CASSLAGNTEAFF. The CDR3 coding sequence is TGCGCCAGCAGCTTGGCGGGTAACACTGAAGCTTTCTTT. This rearrangement joins TRBV5-1 to TRBJ1-1; D is uncertain. The CDR3 spans 13 residues. Trimming took 0 bases from V and 2 from J, leaving 5 bases between them. CDR1 is SGHRS and CDR2 is YFSETQ in the germline V gene. Complete variable domain (other parts from reference TRBV5-1 and TRBJ1-1): KAGVTQTPRYLIKTRGQQVTLSCSPISGHRSVSWYQQTPGQGLQFLFEYFSETQRNKGNFPGRFSGRQFSNSRSEMNVSTLELGDSALYLCASSLAGNTEAFFGQGTRLTVV.

This clonotype came up many times. The chain links TRBV20-1 to TRBJ1-1; 7 nucleotides line up with TRBD1. CDR1 is DFQATT, CDR2 SNEGSKA, per germline (reference sequence). The CDR3 runs 15 residues. V trimming: 1 base; J trimming: 3 bases; junction bases outside the gene matches: 8. The CDR3: CSARVAGGQDTEAFF. CDR3 coding DNA: TGCAGTGCTAGAGTTGCAGGGGGTCAGGACACTGAAGCTTTCTTT.

This clonotype was detected many times. The chain uses TRBV3-1 and TRBJ2-3; D unresolved. The V end was cut by 5 bases, the J end by 6 bases, with 12 bases between. The CDR3 is 13 amino acids. The germline CDR1 and CDR2 sequences are LGHDT and YNNKEL (reference sequence). In nucleotides, the CDR3 is TGTGCCAGCAGCTTCGAGGAGACGGATACGCAGTATTTT. Translating gives CASSFEETDTQYF.

This clonotype was observed at least ten times. The chain uses TRBV29-1 and TRBJ2-3; 10 bases align to TRBD1. The CDR3 extends over 14 amino acids. The V gene's germline CDR1 is SQVTM and CDR2 ANQGSEA. J lost 4 bases, V lost 5 bases, and 6 bases had no gene match. DNA for the CDR3: TGCAGCGTTTCGACAGGGGGCTTGTCAGATACGCAGTATTTT. This sequence encodes CSVSTGGLSDTQYF.